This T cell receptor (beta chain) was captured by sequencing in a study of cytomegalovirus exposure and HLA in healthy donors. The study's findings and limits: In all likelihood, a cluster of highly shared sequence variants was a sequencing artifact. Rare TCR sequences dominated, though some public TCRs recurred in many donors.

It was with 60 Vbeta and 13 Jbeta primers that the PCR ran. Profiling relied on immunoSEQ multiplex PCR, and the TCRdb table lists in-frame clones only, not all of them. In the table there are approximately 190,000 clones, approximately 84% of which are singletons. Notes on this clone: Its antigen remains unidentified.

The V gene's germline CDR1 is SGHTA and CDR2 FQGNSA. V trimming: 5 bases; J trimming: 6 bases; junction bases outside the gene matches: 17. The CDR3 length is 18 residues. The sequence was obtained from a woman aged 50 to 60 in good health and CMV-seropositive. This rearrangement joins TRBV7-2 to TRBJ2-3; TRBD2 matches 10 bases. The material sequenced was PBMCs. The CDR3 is CASSLYSSAGGRRDTQYF. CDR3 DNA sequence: TGTGCCAGCAGCCTCTACTCCTCAGCGGGGGGGCGGAGGGATACGCAGTATTTT.